The TCR beta chain described here comes from a study of cytomegalovirus exposure and HLA in healthy donors. Study conclusions and caveats: An analysis was carried out at a later point. It showed that HLA-associated TCR beta chains were more clonally expanded than equally common non-associated chains.

Germline V lookup: CDR1 MDHEN, CDR2 SYDVKM. Trimming shortened V by 6 bases and J by 4 bases, and 9 bases separated the two germline ends. CDR3 length: 13 amino acids. PCR was performed using 60 Vbeta and 13 Jbeta primers. Assay used: immunoSEQ multiplex PCR; TCRdb lists only in-frame clones, some missing. The repertoire holds 150,000 or so clones, with about four fifths as singletons. Worth noting for this clone: Antigen: not known.

The source material was PBMCs. The V and J genes are TRBV28 and TRBJ2-2; D remains unclear. The receptor's source is a male donor in good health and CMV-seropositive. CDR3 amino acids: CASSPPRTGELFF. The CDR3 nucleotides read TGTGCCAGCAGCCCTCCCCGCACCGGGGAGCTGTTTTTT.